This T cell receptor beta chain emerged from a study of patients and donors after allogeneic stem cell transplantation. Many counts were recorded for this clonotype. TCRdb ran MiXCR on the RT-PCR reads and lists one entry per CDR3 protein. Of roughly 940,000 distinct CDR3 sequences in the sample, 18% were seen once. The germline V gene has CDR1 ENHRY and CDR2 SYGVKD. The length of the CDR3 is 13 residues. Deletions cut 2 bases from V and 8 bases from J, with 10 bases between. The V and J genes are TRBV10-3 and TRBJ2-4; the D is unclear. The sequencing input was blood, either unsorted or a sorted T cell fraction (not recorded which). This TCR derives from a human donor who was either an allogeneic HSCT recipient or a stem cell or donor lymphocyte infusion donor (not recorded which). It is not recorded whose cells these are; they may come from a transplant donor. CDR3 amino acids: CAISEPNYHIQYF. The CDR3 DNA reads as TGTGCCATCAGTGAGCCGAACTATCACATTCAGTACTTC.